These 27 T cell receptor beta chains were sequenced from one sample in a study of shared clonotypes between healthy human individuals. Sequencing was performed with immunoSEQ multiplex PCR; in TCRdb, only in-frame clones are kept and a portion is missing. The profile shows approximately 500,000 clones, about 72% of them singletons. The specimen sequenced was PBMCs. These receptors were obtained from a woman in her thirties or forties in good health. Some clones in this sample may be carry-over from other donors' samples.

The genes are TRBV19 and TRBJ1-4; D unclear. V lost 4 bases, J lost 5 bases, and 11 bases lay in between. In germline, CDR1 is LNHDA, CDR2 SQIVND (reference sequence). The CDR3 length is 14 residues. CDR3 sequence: CASSNPGINEKLFF. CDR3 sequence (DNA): TGTGCCAGTAGTAACCCGGGAATAAATGAAAAACTGTTTTTT.

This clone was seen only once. CDR3 loop: CASSPRTGFFHYEQYF. The CDR3 DNA follows: TGTGCCAGCAGCCCGCGGACAGGGTTTTTTCACTACGAGCAGTACTTC. The chain has TRBV9 and TRBJ2-7; 8 bases map to TRBD1. CDR3 length equals 16 residues. V shed 4 bases, J shed 3 bases, and the junction held 12 bases outside the gene matches. From germline, CDR1 is SGDLS and CDR2 YYNGEE.

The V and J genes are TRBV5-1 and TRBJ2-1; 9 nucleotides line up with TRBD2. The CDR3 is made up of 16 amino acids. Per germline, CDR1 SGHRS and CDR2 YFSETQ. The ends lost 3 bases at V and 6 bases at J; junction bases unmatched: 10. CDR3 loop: CASSYRELAGVNEQFF. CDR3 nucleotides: TGCGCCAGCAGCTACAGGGAATTAGCGGGAGTCAATGAGCAGTTCTTC.

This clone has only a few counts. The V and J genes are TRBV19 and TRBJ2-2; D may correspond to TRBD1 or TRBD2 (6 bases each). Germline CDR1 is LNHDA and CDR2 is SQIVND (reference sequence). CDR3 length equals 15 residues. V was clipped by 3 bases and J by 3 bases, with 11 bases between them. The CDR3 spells CASSIPGADTGELFF. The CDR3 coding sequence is TGTGCCAGTAGTATCCCGGGGGCGGACACCGGGGAGCTGTTTTTT.

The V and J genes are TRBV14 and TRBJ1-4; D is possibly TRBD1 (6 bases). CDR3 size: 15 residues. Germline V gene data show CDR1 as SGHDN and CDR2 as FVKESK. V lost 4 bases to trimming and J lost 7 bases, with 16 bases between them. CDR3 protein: CASSPGAALSEKLFF. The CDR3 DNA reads TGTGCCAGCAGCCCAGGGGCAGCCTTGAGTGAAAAACTGTTTTTT.

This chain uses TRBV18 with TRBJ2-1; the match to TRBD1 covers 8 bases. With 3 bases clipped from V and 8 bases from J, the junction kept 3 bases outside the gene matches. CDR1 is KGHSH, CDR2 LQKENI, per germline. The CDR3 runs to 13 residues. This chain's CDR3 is CASSPTTGDEQFF. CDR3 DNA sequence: TGTGCCAGCTCACCGACGACAGGGGATGAGCAGTTCTTC.

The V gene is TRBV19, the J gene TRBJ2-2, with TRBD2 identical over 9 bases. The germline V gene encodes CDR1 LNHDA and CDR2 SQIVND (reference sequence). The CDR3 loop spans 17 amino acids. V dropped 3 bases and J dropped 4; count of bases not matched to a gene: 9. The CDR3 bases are TGTGCCAGTAGTATCCGACGGCGGGAGGGTGGCACCGGGGAGCTGTTTTTT. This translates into CASSIRRREGGTGELFF.

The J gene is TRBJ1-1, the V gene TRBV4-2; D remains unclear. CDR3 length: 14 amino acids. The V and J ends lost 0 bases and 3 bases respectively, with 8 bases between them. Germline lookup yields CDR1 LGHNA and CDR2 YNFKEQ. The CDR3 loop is CASSQDPTDTEAFF. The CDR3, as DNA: TGTGCCAGCAGCCAAGACCCCACCGACACTGAAGCTTTCTTT.

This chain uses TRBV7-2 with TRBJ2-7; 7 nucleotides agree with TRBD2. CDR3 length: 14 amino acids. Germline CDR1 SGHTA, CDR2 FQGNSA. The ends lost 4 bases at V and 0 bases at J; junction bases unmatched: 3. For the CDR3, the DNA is TGTGCCAGCAGCTCAACTAGCGCCTCCTACGAGCAGTACTTC. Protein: CASSSTSASYEQYF.

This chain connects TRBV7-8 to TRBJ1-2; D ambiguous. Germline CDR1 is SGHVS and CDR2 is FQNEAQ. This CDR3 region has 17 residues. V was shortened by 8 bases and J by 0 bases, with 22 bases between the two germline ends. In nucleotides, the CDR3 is TGTGCCAGCGGAATCTTAGGAGCGGCAGCTCCTAACTATGGCTACACCTTC. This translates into CASGILGAAAPNYGYTF.

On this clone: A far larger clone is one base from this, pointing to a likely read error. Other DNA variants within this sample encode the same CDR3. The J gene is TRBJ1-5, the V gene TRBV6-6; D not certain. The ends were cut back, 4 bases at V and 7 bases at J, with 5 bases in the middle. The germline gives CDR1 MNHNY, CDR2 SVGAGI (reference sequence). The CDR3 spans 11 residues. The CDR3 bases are TGTGCCAGCAGTTCGGAACAGCCCCAGCATTTT. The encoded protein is CASSSEQPQHF.

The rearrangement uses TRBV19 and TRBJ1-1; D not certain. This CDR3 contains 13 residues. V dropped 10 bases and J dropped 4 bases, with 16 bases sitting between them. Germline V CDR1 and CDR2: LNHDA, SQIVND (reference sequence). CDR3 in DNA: TGTGCCACCGGACCAGTTGAGGGCACTGAAGCTTTCTTT. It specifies CATGPVEGTEAFF.

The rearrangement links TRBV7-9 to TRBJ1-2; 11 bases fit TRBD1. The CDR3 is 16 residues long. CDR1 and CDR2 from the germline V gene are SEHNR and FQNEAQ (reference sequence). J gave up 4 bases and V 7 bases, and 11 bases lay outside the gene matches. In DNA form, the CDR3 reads TGTGCCAGCACCCCGGGACAGGGGGGAGCTGGCTATGGCTACACCTTC. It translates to CASTPGQGGAGYGYTF.

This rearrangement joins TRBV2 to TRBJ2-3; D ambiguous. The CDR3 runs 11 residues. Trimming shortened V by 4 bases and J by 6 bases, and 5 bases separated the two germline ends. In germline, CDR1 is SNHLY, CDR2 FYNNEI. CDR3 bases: TGTGCCAGCAGTGTTTCCGATACGCAGTATTTT. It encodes CASSVSDTQYF.

The CDR3 sequence: CATRDTIGTEAFF. The CDR3, as DNA: TGTGCCACTCGGGACACCATTGGCACTGAAGCTTTCTTT. The chain has TRBV25-1 and TRBJ1-1; tentative D call: TRBD1 (6 bases). Germline V gene sequence: CDR1 MGHDK, CDR2 SYGVNS. V shed 10 bases and J shed 4 bases, with 16 bases lying between them. The CDR3 consists of 13 residues. Full variable domain (remainder filled in from reference TRBV25-1 and TRBJ1-1): EADIYQTPRYLVIGTGKKITLECSQTMGHDKMYWYQQDPGMELHLIHYSYGVNSTEKGDLSSESTVSRIRTEHFPLTLESARPSHTSQYLCATRDTIGTEAFFGQGTRLTVV.

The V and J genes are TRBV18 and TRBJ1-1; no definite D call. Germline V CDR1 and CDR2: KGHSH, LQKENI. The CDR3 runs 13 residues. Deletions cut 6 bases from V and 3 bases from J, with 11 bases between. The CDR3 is CASSRSGDTEAFF. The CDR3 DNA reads TGTGCCAGCTCCCGCAGCGGGGACACTGAAGCTTTCTTT.

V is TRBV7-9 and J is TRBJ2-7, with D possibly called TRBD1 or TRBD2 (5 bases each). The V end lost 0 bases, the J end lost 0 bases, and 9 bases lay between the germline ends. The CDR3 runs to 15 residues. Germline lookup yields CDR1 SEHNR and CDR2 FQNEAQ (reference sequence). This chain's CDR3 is CASSLAAGSSYEQYF. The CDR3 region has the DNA TGTGCCAGCAGCTTAGCAGCAGGGAGCTCCTACGAGCAGTACTTC.

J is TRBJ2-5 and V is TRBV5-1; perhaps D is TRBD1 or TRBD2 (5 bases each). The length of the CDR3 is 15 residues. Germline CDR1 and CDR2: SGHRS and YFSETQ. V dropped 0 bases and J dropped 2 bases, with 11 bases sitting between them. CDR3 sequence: CASSLATGRQETQYF. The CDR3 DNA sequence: TGCGCCAGCAGCTTGGCCACGGGACGGCAAGAGACCCAGTACTTC.

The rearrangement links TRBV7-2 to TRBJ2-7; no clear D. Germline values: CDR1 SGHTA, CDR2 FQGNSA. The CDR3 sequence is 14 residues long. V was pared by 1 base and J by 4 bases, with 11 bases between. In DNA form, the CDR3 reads TGTGCCAGCAGCTTAGTAGGCTTAGGATACGAGCAGTACTTC. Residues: CASSLVGLGYEQYF.

The CDR3 region has the DNA TGTGCCAGCAGTGAAATGGGGTTAAGGGGAGCGGCTGGCTACACCTTC. It specifies CASSEMGLRGAAGYTF. The chain carries TRBV6-1 and TRBJ1-2; possibly TRBD1 for D (5 bases). V was pared by 2 bases and J by 7 bases, with 20 bases between. Germline assignment: CDR1 MNHNS and CDR2 SASEGT. The CDR3 has 16 residues.

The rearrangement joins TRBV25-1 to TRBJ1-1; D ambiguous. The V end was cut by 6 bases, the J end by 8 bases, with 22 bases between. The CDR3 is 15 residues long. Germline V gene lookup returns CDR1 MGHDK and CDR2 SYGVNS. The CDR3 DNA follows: TGTGCCAGCAGAGAAGGGTACTCGCCGGGGATGGAAGCTTTCTTT. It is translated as CASREGYSPGMEAFF.

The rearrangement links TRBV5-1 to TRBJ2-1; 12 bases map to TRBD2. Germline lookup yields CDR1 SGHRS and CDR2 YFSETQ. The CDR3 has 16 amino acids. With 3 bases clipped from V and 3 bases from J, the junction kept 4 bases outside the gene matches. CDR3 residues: CASSSSSGRGYNEQFF. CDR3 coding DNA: TGCGCCAGCAGCTCCTCTAGCGGGAGGGGCTACAATGAGCAGTTCTTC.

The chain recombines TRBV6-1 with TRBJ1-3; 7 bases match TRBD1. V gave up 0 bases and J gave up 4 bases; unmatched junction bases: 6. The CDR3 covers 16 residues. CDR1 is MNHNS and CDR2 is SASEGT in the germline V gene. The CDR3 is CASSEAQGVGGNTIYF. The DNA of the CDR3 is TGTGCCAGCAGTGAAGCGCAGGGGGTTGGAGGAAACACCATATATTTT.

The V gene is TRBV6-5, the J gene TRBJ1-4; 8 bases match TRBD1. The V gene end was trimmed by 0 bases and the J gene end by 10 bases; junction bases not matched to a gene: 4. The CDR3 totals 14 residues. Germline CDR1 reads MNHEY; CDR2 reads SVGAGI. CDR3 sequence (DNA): TGTGCCAGCAGTTACTCTTCACAGGGGGTAAAACTGTTTTTT. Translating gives CASSYSSQGVKLFF.

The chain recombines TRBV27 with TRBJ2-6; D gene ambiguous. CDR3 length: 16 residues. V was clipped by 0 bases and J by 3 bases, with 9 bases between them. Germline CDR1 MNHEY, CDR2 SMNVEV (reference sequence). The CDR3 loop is CASSLSPPDGANVLTF. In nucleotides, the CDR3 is TGTGCCAGCAGTTTATCACCCCCCGATGGGGCCAACGTCCTGACTTTC.

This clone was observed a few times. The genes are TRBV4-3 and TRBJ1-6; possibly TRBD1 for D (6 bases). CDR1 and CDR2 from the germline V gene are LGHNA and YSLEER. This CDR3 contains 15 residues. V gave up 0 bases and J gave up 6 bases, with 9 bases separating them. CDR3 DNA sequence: TGCGCCAGCAGCCAAGATGGGGGGGCTAATTCACCCCTCCACTTT. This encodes CASSQDGGANSPLHF.

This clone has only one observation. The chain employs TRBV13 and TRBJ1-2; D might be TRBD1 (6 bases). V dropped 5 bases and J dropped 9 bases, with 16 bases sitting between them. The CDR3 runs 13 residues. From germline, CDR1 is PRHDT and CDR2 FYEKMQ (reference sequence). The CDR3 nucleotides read TGTGCCAGCAGCCTGGGGGGCCACCCCAGCTACACCTTC. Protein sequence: CASSLGGHPSYTF. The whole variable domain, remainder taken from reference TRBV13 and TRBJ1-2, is AAGVIQSPRHLIKEKRETATLKCYPIPRHDTVYWYQQGPGQDPQFLISFYEKMQSDKGSIPDRFSAQQFSDYHSELNMSSLELGDSALYFCASSLGGHPSYTFGSGTRLTVV.